This entry lists 23 T cell receptor beta chains sequenced from one sample in a study of identical twins. TCRdb analysed the 5' RACE reads with MiXCR anew, one entry per CDR3 protein. The sample comprises some 630,000 distinct CDR3 sequences, under 8.5% of which are singletons, and around 1.6% rests with the top ten. This sample also belongs to another study, concerning yellow fever vaccine responses in identical twins.

Material: PBMCs. These receptors came from a woman aged 18-35 years in good health.

The chain couples TRBV12-3 or TRBV12-4 to TRBJ2-7; 9 bases line up with TRBD1. The junction had 6 bases not matched to a gene; V was cut back by 6 bases and J by 6 bases. This CDR3 spans 13 amino acids. In DNA form, the CDR3 reads TGTGCCAGCAGCCGCGGGACAGGGATCGAGCAGTACGTC. Protein product: CASSRGTGIEQYV.

This clonotype has only a few counts. The CDR3 DNA reads as TGCGCCAGCAGCGGGACTAGCGGGTATGGCGGGGAGCTGTTTTTT. Translation gives CASSGTSGYGGELFF. The genes are TRBV5-1 and TRBJ2-2; 12 bases align to TRBD2. The CDR3 is 15 residues long. CDR1 and CDR2 (germline): SGHRS, YFSETQ. Trimming removed 4 bases from V and 7 bases from J; junction bases left unmatched: 5.

The table lists this clonotype with a count of one. The rearrangement uses TRBV9 and TRBJ2-1; D is possibly TRBD1 (6 bases). CDR3 length equals 19 residues. Germline V gene data show CDR1 as SGDLS and CDR2 as YYNGEE. V was clipped by 0 bases and J by 0 bases, with 19 bases between them. CDR3 amino acids: CASSVDRGGRYNSYNEQFF. Here the CDR3 DNA reads TGTGCCAGCAGCGTAGATCGAGGGGGACGATACAACTCCTACAATGAGCAGTTCTTC.

This sequence joins TRBV3-1 and TRBJ1-3; D call uncertain. Trimming shortened V by 4 bases and J by 2 bases, and 15 bases separated the two germline ends. CDR3 length equals 16 residues. Germline CDR1 is LGHDT and CDR2 is YNNKEL (reference sequence). The CDR3 DNA reads as TGTGCCAGCAGCCTCGTGACCGCGGCGACTGGAAACACCATATATTTT. Translation: CASSLVTAATGNTIYF.

This clonotype was picked up many times. The rearrangement uses TRBV20-1 and TRBJ2-3; D uncertain. Germline-derived CDR1 and CDR2 are DFQATT and SNEGSKA (reference sequence). The V gene lost 3 bases and the J gene lost 5 bases, with 9 bases spanning the gap. CDR3 size: 12 residues. The CDR3 region has the DNA TGCAGTGCTAGTCCACCCGGAGATACGCAGTATTTT. Protein: CSASPPGDTQYF.

The chain couples TRBV3-1 to TRBJ2-5; D not certain. Trimming stripped 1 base from V and 7 bases from J, with 13 bases between. Germline CDR1 is LGHDT and CDR2 is YNNKEL (reference sequence). This CDR3 is 14 amino acids long. For the CDR3, the DNA is TGTGCCAGCAGCCAAGGGGCCCTTGTCGTGACCCAGTACTTC. This encodes CASSQGALVVTQYF.

V is TRBV28 and J is TRBJ1-2; D is unresolved. V lost 3 bases and J lost 8, with 10 bases in between. The germline gives CDR1 MDHEN, CDR2 SYDVKM. This CDR3 is built from 12 residues. In DNA, the CDR3 is TGTGCCAGCAGTTTGACAAGCGAGGGCTACACCTTC. Translation: CASSLTSEGYTF.

This clonotype was seen ten or more times. This chain uses TRBV20-1 with TRBJ2-5; TRBD2 might be the D (5 bases). V dropped 3 bases and J dropped 5 bases, with 13 bases sitting between them. CDR3 length: 13 amino acids. Germline CDR1 DFQATT, CDR2 SNEGSKA (reference sequence). The CDR3 protein is CSARGEGVETQYF. CDR3 sequence (DNA): TGCAGTGCTAGGGGCGAGGGAGTGGAGACCCAGTACTTC.

This clonotype was seen repeatedly, ten times or more. The chain combines TRBV5-1 with TRBJ2-5, with unresolved D. The V end was cut by 0 bases, the J end by 3 bases, with 12 bases between. The length of the CDR3 is 15 residues. Germline assignment: CDR1 SGHRS and CDR2 YFSETQ. The CDR3 protein is CASSLASGAKETQYF. The DNA of the CDR3 is TGCGCCAGCAGCTTGGCGAGTGGAGCGAAAGAGACCCAGTACTTC.

The chain couples TRBV7-2 to TRBJ2-3; D may be TRBD1 (6 bases). The V gene lost 6 bases and the J gene lost 2 bases, with 12 bases spanning the gap. The CDR3 runs 14 residues. Germline V gives CDR1 SGHTA, CDR2 FQGNSA. CDR3 protein: CASRTGVNTDTQYF. For the CDR3, the DNA is TGTGCCAGCAGGACAGGAGTCAACACAGATACGCAGTATTTT.

This clonotype was observed a handful of times. The chain is built from TRBV3-1 and TRBJ1-4, with no clear D. Germline CDR1 is LGHDT and CDR2 is YNNKEL (reference sequence). The V end was cut by 1 base, the J end by 0 bases, with 6 bases between. This CDR3 region has 15 residues. The CDR3 sequence: CASSQGQTTNEKLFF. CDR3 coding DNA: TGTGCCAGCAGCCAAGGGCAGACAACTAATGAAAAACTGTTTTTT.

This clonotype came up many times. V and J are TRBV10-3 and TRBJ2-3, with 8 nucleotides matching TRBD2. V gave up 0 bases and J gave up 1 base; unmatched junction bases: 6. The CDR3 sequence is 17 residues long. CDR1 and CDR2 (germline): ENHRY, SYGVKD. In DNA, the CDR3 is TGTGCCATCAGTGAGTCGAATCTAGCGGGCCGCACAGATACGCAGTATTTT. Protein: CAISESNLAGRTDTQYF.

Many counts were recorded for this clonotype. The J gene is TRBJ2-5, the V gene TRBV5-1; 10 positions match TRBD2. CDR1 and CDR2 from the germline V gene are SGHRS and YFSETQ. This CDR3 contains 17 residues. V was pared by 0 bases and J by 3 bases, with 8 bases of the junction left unmatched. The CDR3 spells CASSLVVLGLAEETQYF. CDR3 sequence (DNA): TGCGCCAGCAGCTTGGTAGTTCTCGGACTAGCGGAAGAGACCCAGTACTTC.

The J gene is TRBJ1-2, the V gene TRBV9; D uncertain. The CDR3 has 15 amino acids. The germline V and J ends were trimmed by 0 bases and 4 bases, with 13 bases remaining between them. Per the germline V gene, CDR1 is SGDLS and CDR2 is YYNGEE. In DNA, the CDR3 is TGTGCCAGCAGCGTAGATGGGAGGGCGAGCTATGGCTACACCTTC. Protein sequence: CASSVDGRASYGYTF. Combining the CDR3 with reference TRBV9 and TRBJ1-2 gives the whole variable domain DSGVTQTPKHLITATGQRVTLRCSPRSGDLSVYWYQQSLDQGLQFLIQYYNGEERAKGNILERFSAQQFPDLHSELNLSSLELGDSALYFCASSVDGRASYGYTFGSGTRLTVV.

This clonotype occurred many times. The genes are TRBV10-3 and TRBJ1-1, with 8 bases fitting TRBD1. Germline lookup yields CDR1 ENHRY and CDR2 SYGVKD. J gave up 2 bases and V 5 bases, and 7 bases lay outside the gene matches. The length of the CDR3 is 15 residues. This CDR3 reads CAISTDRGGNTEAFF. CDR3 DNA sequence: TGTGCCATCAGTACTGACAGGGGTGGTAACACTGAAGCTTTCTTT.

This clonotype was recorded at least ten times. The V and J genes are TRBV20-1 and TRBJ2-5, with 10 bases identical to TRBD2. The CDR3 consists of 15 residues. Germline-derived CDR1 and CDR2 are DFQATT and SNEGSKA (reference sequence). The V segment lost 2 bases and the J segment 4 bases; nucleotides outside the gene matches: 7. CDR3 in DNA: TGCAGTGCTAGAAGGCTAGCGGGAGTCGGAGAGACCCAGTACTTC. Translation gives CSARRLAGVGETQYF.

This clonotype was seen only a few times. The chain is built from TRBV29-1 and TRBJ2-1, with D uncertain. This CDR3 spans 16 amino acids. Per germline, CDR1 SQVTM and CDR2 ANQGSEA. The ends were cut back, 1 base at V and 5 bases at J, with 18 bases in the middle. CDR3 protein: CSVEVHNKRSNNEQFF. The CDR3 DNA reads TGCAGCGTTGAAGTCCACAACAAACGGTCGAACAATGAGCAGTTCTTC.

In its sample, this clonotype was seen many times. This chain links TRBV28 with TRBJ2-7, with 8 bases identical to TRBD1. The CDR3 consists of 15 residues. Germline V gene data show CDR1 as MDHEN and CDR2 as SYDVKM. V was clipped by 3 bases and J by 1 base; unmatched bases: 5. The DNA of the CDR3 is TGTGCCAGCAGTTTCGCCCGGGACAGGTCCTACGAGCAGTACGTC. As protein: CASSFARDRSYEQYV.

In this sample, this clonotype turned up many times. The V gene is TRBV6-5, the J gene TRBJ1-1; a weak D match, TRBD1 (5 bases). This CDR3 spans 17 amino acids. Germline CDR1 MNHEY, CDR2 SVGAGI. The ends were cut back, 2 bases at V and 1 base at J, with 17 bases in the middle. CDR3 sequence reads: CASSYGSWGTTNTEAFF. CDR3 nucleotides: TGTGCCAGCAGTTACGGGTCGTGGGGCACGACGAACACTGAAGCTTTCTTT.

This clonotype was seen ten or more times. The chain uses TRBV20-1 and TRBJ2-1; D may match TRBD1 or TRBD2 (5 bases each). This CDR3 comprises 17 residues. Germline V gene lookup returns CDR1 DFQATT and CDR2 SNEGSKA (reference sequence). Trimming cost V 6 bases and J 6 bases, with 27 bases left between them. CDR3 bases: TGCAGTGCCACCCTGGGGGAGTTTGGAGGAGTAGTCAATGAGCAGTTCTTC. This codes for CSATLGEFGGVVNEQFF.

This clonotype was seen ten or more times. This chain connects TRBV5-5 to TRBJ2-7; the D gene could be TRBD1 or TRBD2 (5 bases each). Per germline, CDR1 SGHKS and CDR2 YYEKEE (reference sequence). The ends were cut back, 2 bases at V and 7 bases at J, with 10 bases in the middle. The CDR3 is made up of 12 amino acids. The CDR3 DNA reads as TGTGCCAGCAGCTTCGGGACCTTGGAGCAGTACTTC. Its translation is CASSFGTLEQYF.

In this sample, this clonotype turned up a few times. V is TRBV20-1 and J is TRBJ2-2; 11 nucleotides align to TRBD2. The CDR3 spans 16 residues. Trimming took 3 bases from V and 7 from J; bases not matched to a gene: 10. Germline CDR1 is DFQATT and CDR2 is SNEGSKA (reference sequence). The DNA of the CDR3 is TGCAGTGCTAGTGATAGCGGGGGGGCGATCGGCGGGGAGCTGTTTTTT. It codes for CSASDSGGAIGGELFF.

This rearrangement joins TRBV20-1 to TRBJ2-5; D might be TRBD1 or TRBD2, each matching 5 bases. Germline assignment: CDR1 DFQATT and CDR2 SNEGSKA (reference sequence). The germline V and J ends were trimmed by 1 base and 9 bases, with 15 bases remaining between them. This CDR3 has 13 amino acids. The CDR3 sequence is CSARAGPLVPQYF. CDR3 in DNA: TGCAGTGCTAGAGCGGGACCTCTAGTCCCCCAGTACTTC.